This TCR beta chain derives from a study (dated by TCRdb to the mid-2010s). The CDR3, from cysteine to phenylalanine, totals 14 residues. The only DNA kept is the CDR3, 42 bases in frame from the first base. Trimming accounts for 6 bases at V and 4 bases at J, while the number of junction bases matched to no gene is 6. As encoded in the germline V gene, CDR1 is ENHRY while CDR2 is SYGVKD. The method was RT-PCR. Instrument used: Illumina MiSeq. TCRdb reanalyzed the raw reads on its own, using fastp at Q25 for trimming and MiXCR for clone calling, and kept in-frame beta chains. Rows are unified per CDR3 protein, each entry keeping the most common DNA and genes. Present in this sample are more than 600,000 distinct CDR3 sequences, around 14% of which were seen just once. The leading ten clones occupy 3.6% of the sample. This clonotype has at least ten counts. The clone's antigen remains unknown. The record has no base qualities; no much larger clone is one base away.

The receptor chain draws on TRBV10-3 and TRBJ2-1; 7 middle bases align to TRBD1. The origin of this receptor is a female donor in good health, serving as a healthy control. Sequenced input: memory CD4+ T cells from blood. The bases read TGTGCCATCAGCTCCATGACAGGGTACAATGAGCAGTTCTTC. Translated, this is CAISSMTGYNEQFF.